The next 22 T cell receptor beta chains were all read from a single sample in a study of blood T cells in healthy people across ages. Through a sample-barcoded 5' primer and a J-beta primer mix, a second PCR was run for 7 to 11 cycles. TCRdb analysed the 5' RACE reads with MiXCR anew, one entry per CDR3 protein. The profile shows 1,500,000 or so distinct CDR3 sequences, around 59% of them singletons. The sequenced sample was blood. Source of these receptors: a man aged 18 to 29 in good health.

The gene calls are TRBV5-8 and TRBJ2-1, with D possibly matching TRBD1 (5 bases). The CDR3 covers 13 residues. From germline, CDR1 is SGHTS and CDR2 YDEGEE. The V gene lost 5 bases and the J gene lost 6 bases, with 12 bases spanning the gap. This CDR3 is CASRVTASNEQFF. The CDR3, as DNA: TGTGCCAGCAGGGTGACAGCAAGCAATGAGCAGTTCTTC.

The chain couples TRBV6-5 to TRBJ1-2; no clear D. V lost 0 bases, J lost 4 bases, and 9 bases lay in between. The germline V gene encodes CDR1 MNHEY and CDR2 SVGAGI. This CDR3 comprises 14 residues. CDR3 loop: CASSYSSQIYGYTF. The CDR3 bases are TGTGCCAGCAGTTACTCGTCGCAGATCTATGGCTACACCTTC.

The chain's CDR3 is CASSPNRGRRSTEAFF. The DNA of the CDR3 is TGCGCCAGCAGCCCAAACAGGGGGCGGAGAAGCACTGAAGCTTTCTTT. The V gene is TRBV4-3, the J gene TRBJ1-1; 9 positions agree with TRBD1. Germline assignment: CDR1 LGHNA and CDR2 YSLEER. This CDR3 comprises 16 residues. Unmatched junction bases numbered 10, after V lost 4 bases and J lost 4 bases.

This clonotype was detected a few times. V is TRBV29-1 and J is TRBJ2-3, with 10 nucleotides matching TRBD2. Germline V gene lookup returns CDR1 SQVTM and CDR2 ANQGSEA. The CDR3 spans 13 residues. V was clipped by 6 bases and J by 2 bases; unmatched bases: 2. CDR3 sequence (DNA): TGCAGCGTGGGACTAGCGAACACAGATACGCAGTATTTT. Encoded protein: CSVGLANTDTQYF.

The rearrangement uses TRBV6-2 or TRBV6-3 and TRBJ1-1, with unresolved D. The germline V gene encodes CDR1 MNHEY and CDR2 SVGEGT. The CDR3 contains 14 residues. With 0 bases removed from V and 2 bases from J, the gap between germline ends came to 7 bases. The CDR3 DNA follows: TGTGCCAGCAGTTACTCCTACCTCAACACTGAAGCTTTCTTT. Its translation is CASSYSYLNTEAFF.

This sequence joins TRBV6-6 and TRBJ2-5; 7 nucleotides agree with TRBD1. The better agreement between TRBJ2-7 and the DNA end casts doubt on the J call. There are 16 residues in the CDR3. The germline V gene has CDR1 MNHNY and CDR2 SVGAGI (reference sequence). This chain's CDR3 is CASSIRTGPPLYEQYF. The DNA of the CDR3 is TGTGCCAGCAGCATTCGGACAGGCCCCCCCCTTTACGAGCAGTACTTC.

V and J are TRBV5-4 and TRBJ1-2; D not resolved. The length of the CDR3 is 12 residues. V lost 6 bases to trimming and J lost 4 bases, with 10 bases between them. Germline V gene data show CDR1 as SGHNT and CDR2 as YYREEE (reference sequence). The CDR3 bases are TGTGCCAGCATCCCAGACACCTATGGCTACACCTTC. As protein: CASIPDTYGYTF.

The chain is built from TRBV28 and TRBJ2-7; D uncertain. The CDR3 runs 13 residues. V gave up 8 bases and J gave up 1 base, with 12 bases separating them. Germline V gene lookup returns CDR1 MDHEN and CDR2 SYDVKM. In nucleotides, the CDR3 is TGTGCCAGCGCTCTTTGGGTTTCCTACGAGCAGTACTTC. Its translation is CASALWVSYEQYF.

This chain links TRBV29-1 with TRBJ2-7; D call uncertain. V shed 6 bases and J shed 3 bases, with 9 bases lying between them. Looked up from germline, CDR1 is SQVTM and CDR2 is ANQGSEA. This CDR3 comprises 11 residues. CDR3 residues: CSVTIYYEQYF. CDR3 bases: TGCAGCGTCACAATATACTACGAGCAGTACTTC.

The CDR3 region is CAASPGTQYF. CDR3 bases: TGTGCCGCCTCCCCAGGGACCCAGTACTTC. J is TRBJ2-7 and V is TRBV9; no clear D. The closer fit of TRBJ2-5 to the DNA end suggests the J call may be wrong. Germline V gene lookup returns CDR1 SGDLS and CDR2 YYNGEE. The CDR3 sequence is 10 residues long.

The CDR3 DNA reads TGTGCCAGCAGTTTAAACAGGGCAGATACGCAGTATTTT. This sequence encodes CASSLNRADTQYF. The chain combines TRBV27 with TRBJ2-3; D may be TRBD1 (6 bases). The CDR3 is made up of 13 amino acids. Germline V lookup: CDR1 MNHEY, CDR2 SMNVEV (reference sequence). The V gene lost 2 bases and the J gene lost 4 bases, with 7 bases spanning the gap.

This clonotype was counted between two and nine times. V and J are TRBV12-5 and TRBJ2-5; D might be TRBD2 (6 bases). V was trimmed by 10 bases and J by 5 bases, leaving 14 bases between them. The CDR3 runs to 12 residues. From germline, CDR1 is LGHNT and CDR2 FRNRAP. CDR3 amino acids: CATSGGMETQYF. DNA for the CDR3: TGTGCTACCTCAGGAGGGATGGAGACCCAGTACTTC.

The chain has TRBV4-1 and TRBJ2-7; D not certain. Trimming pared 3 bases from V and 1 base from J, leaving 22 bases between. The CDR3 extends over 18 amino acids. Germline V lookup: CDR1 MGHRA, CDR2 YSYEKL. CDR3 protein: CASSQVQATYLRSYEQYF. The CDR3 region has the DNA TGCGCCAGCAGCCAGGTGCAGGCCACGTACCTGCGATCCTACGAGCAGTACTTC.

This CDR3 reads CASSYISGGETQYF. The CDR3 DNA reads TGTGCCAGCAGTTACATTAGCGGGGGAGAGACCCAGTACTTC. The V gene is TRBV6-2 or TRBV6-3, the J gene TRBJ2-7; 9 positions agree with TRBD2. The end of the DNA is better explained by TRBJ2-5, so the J call may be wrong. Per germline, CDR1 MNHEY and CDR2 SVGEGT. The CDR3 extends over 14 amino acids.

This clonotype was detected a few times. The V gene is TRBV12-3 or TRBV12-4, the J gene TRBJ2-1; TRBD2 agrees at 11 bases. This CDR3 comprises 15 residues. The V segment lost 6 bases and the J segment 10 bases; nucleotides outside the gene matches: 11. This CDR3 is CASSTTGTSGPEQFF. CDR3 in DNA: TGTGCCAGCAGCACGACCGGGACTAGCGGTCCAGAGCAGTTCTTC.

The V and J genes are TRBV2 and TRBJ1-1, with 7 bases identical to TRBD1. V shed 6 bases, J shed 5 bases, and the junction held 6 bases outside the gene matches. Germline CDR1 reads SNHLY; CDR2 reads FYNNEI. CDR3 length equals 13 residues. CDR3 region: CASSTQQGTEAFF. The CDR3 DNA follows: TGTGCCAGCAGCACCCAACAGGGGACTGAAGCTTTCTTT. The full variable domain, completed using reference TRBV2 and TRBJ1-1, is EPEVTQTPSHQVTQMGQEVILRCVPISNHLYFYWYRQILGQKVEFLVSFYNNEISEKSEIFDDQFSVERPDGSNFTLKIRSTKLEDSAMYFCASSTQQGTEAFFGQGTRLTVV.

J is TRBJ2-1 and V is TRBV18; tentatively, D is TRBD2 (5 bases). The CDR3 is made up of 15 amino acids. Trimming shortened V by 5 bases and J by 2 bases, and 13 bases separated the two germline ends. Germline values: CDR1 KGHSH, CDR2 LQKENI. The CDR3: CASSAEGRTYNEQFF. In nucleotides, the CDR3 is TGTGCCAGCTCAGCAGAGGGCCGTACCTACAATGAGCAGTTCTTC.

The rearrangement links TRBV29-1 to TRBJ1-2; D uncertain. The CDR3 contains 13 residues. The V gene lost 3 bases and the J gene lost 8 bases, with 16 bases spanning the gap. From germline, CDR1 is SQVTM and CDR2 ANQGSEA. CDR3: CSVDASPLWGYTF. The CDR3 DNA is TGCAGCGTTGATGCCAGCCCTCTATGGGGCTACACCTTC.

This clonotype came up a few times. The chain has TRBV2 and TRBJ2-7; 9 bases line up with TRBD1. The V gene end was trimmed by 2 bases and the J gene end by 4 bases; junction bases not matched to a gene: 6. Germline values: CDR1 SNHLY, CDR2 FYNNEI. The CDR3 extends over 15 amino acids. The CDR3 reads CASSENKDRGYEQYF. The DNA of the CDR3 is TGTGCCAGCAGTGAAAATAAGGACAGGGGATACGAGCAGTACTTC.

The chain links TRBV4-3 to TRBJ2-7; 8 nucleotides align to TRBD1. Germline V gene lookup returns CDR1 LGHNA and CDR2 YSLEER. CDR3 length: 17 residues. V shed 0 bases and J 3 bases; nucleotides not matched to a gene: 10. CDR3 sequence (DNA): TGCGCCAGCAGCCAAGAGGGATCCGGACAGGGCATCTACGAGCAGTACTTC. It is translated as CASSQEGSGQGIYEQYF.

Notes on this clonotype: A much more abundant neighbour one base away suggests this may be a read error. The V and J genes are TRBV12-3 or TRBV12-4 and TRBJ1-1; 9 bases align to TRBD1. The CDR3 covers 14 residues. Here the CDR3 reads CSSSWGQGNTEAFF. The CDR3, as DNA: TGTTCCAGCAGCTGGGGACAGGGGAACACTGAAGCTTTCTTT.

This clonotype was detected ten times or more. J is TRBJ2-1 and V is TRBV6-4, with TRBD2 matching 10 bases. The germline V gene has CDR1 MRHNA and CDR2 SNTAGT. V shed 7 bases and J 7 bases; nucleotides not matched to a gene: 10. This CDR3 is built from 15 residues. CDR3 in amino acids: CASTRLAGEVNEQFF. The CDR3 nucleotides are TGTGCCAGCACCCGCCTAGCGGGAGAGGTAAATGAGCAGTTCTTC.